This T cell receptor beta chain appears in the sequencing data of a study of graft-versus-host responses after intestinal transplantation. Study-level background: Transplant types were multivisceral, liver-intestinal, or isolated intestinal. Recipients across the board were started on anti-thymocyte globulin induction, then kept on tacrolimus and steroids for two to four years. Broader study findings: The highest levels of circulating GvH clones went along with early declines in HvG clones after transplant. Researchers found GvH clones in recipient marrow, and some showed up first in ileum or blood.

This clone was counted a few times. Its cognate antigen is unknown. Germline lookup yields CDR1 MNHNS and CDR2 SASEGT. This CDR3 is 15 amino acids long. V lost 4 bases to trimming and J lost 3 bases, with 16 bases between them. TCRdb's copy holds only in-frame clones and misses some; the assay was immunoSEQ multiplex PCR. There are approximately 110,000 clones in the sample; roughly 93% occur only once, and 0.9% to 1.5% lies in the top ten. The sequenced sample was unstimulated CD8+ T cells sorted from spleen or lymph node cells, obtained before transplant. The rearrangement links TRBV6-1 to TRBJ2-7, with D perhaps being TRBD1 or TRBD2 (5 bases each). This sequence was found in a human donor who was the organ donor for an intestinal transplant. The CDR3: CASSVRGAAYYEQYF. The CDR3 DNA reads TGTGCCAGCAGTGTCCGAGGGGCAGCCTACTACGAGCAGTACTTC.